Shown below are 11 T cell receptor beta chains from a single sample sequenced in a study of cytomegalovirus exposure and HLA in healthy donors. PCR amplification relied on 60 Vbeta primers (plus 13 Jbeta primers). This table comes from immunoSEQ multiplex PCR, and its TCRdb copy is limited to in-frame clones, with some not included. The table shows about 150,000 clones, with 70% to 80% occurring only once. Sequenced material: PBMCs. These receptor sequences come from a woman aged 25 to 39 in good health and CMV-seropositive.

The rearrangement links TRBV2 to TRBJ2-1; the match to TRBD2 covers 7 bases. There are 15 residues in the CDR3. CDR1 is SNHLY and CDR2 is FYNNEI in the germline V gene. J lost 8 bases, V lost 5 bases, and 12 bases had no gene match. The CDR3 spells CASSKRGEGVHEQFF. The CDR3 DNA reads TGTGCCAGCAGTAAACGGGGGGAAGGGGTCCATGAGCAGTTCTTC.

This clone showed up just once. At the DNA level, this CDR3 is encoded by other sequences in the same sample as well. The chain joins TRBV27 to TRBJ2-1; no clear D. The CDR3 is made up of 15 amino acids. The V gene lost 2 bases and the J gene lost 0 bases, with 8 bases spanning the gap. Per germline, CDR1 MNHEY and CDR2 SMNVEV (reference sequence). The CDR3 sequence: CASSLGGSSYNEQFF. The CDR3 nucleotides read TGTGCCAGCAGTTTAGGCGGAAGCTCCTACAATGAGCAGTTCTTC.

This clone was detected only once. The V and J genes are TRBV7-8 and TRBJ2-7; 12 bases map to TRBD2. V lost 6 bases and J lost 0; bases outside the gene matches: 3. This CDR3 contains 15 residues. Germline V gene sequence: CDR1 SGHVS, CDR2 FQNEAQ. CDR3 DNA sequence: TGTGCCAGCAGTCTGACTAGCGGGAGCTCCTACGAGCAGTACTTC. This encodes CASSLTSGSSYEQYF.

This clone was seen only a few times. The chain uses TRBV27 and TRBJ2-7; D might be TRBD2 (6 bases). Germline assignment: CDR1 MNHEY and CDR2 SMNVEV (reference sequence). CDR3 length: 13 residues. V gave up 6 bases and J gave up 3 bases, with 12 bases separating them. The CDR3 DNA follows: TGTGCCAGCAGGGGGGGTGCCCGCTACGAGCAGTACTTC. It translates to CASRGGARYEQYF.

The chain couples TRBV30 to TRBJ2-7; D gene unclear. The CDR3 length is 12 residues. The V gene lost 3 bases and the J gene lost 2 bases, with 8 bases spanning the gap. Germline V gives CDR1 GTSNPN, CDR2 SVGIG (reference sequence). The CDR3 DNA is TGTGCCTGGAGCGTCAGTCCCTACGAGCAGTACTTC. It encodes CAWSVSPYEQYF.

This clone has a handful of counts. J is TRBJ2-7 and V is TRBV7-2, with TRBD1 as a possible D gene (5 bases). The CDR3 consists of 15 residues. The germline gives CDR1 SGHTA, CDR2 FQGNSA. Trimming left V 1 base short and J 2 bases short, with 12 bases between. Here the CDR3 reads CASSLVAGNPYEQYF. Written as DNA, the CDR3 is TGTGCCAGCAGCTTAGTTGCAGGGAACCCCTACGAGCAGTACTTC.

The chain recombines TRBV30 with TRBJ1-3, with a weak D call TRBD1 (6 bases). The CDR3 is 16 amino acids. Trimming left V 3 bases short and J 3 bases short, with 18 bases between. Germline V gives CDR1 GTSNPN, CDR2 SVGIG (reference sequence). CDR3 region: CAWSPLGRGNGNTIYF. The CDR3, as DNA: TGTGCCTGGAGCCCGTTAGGCAGGGGAAATGGAAACACCATATATTTT.

The genes are TRBV5-1 and TRBJ2-2; 11 bases fit TRBD2. Germline V lookup: CDR1 SGHRS, CDR2 YFSETQ. The junction had 8 bases not matched to a gene; V was cut back by 7 bases and J by 6 bases. This CDR3 contains 15 residues. The CDR3 loop is CASRQGLADPGELFF. CDR3 sequence (DNA): TGCGCCAGCCGACAGGGACTAGCGGACCCCGGGGAGCTGTTTTTT.

This clone was seen just once. The chain is built from TRBV6-5 and TRBJ2-7, with 8 bases matching TRBD1. V gave up 6 bases and J gave up 2 bases; unmatched junction bases: 9. The CDR3 consists of 15 residues. Looked up from germline, CDR1 is MNHEY and CDR2 is SVGAGI. For the CDR3, the DNA is TGTGCCAGCAGCTTCGGACAGGGCGGAACCTACGAGCAGTACTTC. Translating it yields CASSFGQGGTYEQYF.

This chain connects TRBV10-3 to TRBJ1-1; perhaps TRBD1 as D (6 bases). Germline CDR1 is ENHRY and CDR2 is SYGVKD. This CDR3 is 13 amino acids long. V shed 4 bases and J shed 2 bases, with 8 bases lying between them. Written as DNA, the CDR3 is TGTGCCATCAGTGCAGGGGCCAACACTGAAGCTTTCTTT. Translated: CAISAGANTEAFF.

Of note for this clone: The junction does not match germline at one end; this may be a read error. This chain connects TRBV28 to TRBJ2-3, with D possibly TRBD2 on 6 matching bases. Per the germline V gene, CDR1 is MDHEN and CDR2 is SYDVKM. The CDR3 length is 12 residues. The DNA of the CDR3 is TGCGCCGGGGCGGGAACCACAGATACGCAGTATTTT. Translating gives CAGAGTTDTQYF.